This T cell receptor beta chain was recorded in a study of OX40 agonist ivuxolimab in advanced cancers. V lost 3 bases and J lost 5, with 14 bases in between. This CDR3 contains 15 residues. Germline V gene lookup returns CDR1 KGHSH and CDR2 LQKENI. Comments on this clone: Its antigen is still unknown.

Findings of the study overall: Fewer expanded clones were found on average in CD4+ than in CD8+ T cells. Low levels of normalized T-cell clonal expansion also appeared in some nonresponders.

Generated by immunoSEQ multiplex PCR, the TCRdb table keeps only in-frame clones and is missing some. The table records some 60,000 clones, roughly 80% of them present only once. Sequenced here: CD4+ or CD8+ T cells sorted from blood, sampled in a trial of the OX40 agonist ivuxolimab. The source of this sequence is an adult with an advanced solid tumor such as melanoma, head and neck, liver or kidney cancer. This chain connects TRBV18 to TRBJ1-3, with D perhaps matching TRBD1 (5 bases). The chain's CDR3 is CASSPEITGRNTIYF. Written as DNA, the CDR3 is TGTGCCAGCTCACCCGAGATAACAGGACGAAACACCATATATTTT.